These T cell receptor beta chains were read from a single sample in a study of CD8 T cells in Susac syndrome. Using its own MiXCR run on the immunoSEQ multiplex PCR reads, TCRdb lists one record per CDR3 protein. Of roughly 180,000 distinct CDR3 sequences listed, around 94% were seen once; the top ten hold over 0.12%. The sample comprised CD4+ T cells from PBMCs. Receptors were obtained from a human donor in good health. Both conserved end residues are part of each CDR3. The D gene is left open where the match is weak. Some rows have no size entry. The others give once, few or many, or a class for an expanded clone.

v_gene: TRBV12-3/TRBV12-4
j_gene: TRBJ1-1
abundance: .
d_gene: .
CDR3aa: CASSPRGGLTGAFF
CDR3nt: TGTGCCAGCAGTCCCCGGGGGGGCCTTACCGGTGCTTTCTTT

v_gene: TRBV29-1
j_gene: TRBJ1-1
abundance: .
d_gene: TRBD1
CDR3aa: CSVPGGTGGFYTEAFF
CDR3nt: TGCAGCGTTCCGGGCGGGACAGGGGGCTTTTACACTGAAGCTTTCTTT

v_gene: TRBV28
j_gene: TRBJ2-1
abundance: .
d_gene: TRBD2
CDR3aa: CASSTWTSEYNEQFF
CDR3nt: TGTGCCAGCAGTACCTGGACTAGCGAATACAATGAGCAGTTCTTC

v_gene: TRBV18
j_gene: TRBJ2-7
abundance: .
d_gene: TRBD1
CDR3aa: CASSPPGTGSHEQYF
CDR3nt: TGTGCCAGCTCACCACCCGGGACAGGTAGCCACGAGCAGTACTTC

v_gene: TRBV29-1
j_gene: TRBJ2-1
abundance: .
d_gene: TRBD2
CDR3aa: CSFVRLAGGNEQFF
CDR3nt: TGCAGCTTTGTGCGGCTAGCGGGGGGGAATGAGCAGTTCTTC

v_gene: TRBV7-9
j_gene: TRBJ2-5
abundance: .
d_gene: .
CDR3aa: CASTSTGLQETQYF
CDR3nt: TGTGCCAGCACCTCTACGGGCCTACAAGAGACCCAGTACTTC

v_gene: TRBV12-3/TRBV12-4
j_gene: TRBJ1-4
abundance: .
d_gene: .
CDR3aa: CASSITGYPEKLFF
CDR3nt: TGTGCCAGCAGTATAACAGGGTATCCTGAAAAACTGTTTTTT

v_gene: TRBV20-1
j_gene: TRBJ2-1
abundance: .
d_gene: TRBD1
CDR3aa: CSASTGSGQGSNEQFF
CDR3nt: TGCAGTGCTAGTACCGGTTCGGGACAGGGGAGCAATGAGCAGTTCTTC

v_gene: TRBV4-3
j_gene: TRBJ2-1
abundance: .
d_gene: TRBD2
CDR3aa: CASSQDGGGNEQFF
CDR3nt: TGCGCCAGCAGCCAAGATGGGGGGGGGAATGAGCAGTTCTTC

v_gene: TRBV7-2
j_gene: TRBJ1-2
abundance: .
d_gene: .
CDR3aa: CASSFPLSGLVYGYTF
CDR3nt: TGTGCCAGCAGCTTTCCCCTTTCGGGACTGGTCTATGGCTACACCTTC

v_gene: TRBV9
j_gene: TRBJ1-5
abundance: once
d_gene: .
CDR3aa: CASTWLANQPQHF
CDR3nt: TGTGCCAGCACCTGGTTGGCCAATCAGCCCCAGCATTTT

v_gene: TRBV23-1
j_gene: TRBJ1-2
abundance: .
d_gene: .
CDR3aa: CASSQSSRGYGYTF
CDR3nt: TGCGCCAGCAGTCAATCGTCCAGGGGCTATGGCTACACCTTC

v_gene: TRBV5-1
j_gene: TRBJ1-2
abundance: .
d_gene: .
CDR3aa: CASSPGTPDYGYTF
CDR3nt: TGCGCCAGCAGCCCCGGGACTCCGGACTATGGCTACACCTTC

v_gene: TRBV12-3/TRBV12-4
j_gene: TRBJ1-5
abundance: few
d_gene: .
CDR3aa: CASSFGSNQPQHF
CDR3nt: TGTGCCAGCAGTTTTGGTAGCAATCAGCCCCAGCATTTT

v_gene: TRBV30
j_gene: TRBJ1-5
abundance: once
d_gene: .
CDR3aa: CAWSLSLNQPQHF
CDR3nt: TGTGCCTGGAGTTTGTCCCTCAATCAGCCCCAGCATTTT

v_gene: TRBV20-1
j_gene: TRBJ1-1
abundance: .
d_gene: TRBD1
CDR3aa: CSARDGTGNTEAFF
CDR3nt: TGCAGTGCTAGAGACGGGACAGGGAACACTGAAGCTTTCTTT

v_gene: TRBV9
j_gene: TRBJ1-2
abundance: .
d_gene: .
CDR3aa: CASSAESPRASQNYGYTF
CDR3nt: TGTGCCAGCAGCGCCGAAAGCCCCCGGGCCAGCCAGAACTATGGCTACACCTTC

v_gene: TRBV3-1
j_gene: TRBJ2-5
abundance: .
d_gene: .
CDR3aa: CASSQAGETQYF
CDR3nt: TGTGCCAGCAGCCAAGCGGGGGAGACCCAGTACTTC

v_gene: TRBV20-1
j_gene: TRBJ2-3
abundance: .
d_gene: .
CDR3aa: CSARAKTGTDTQYF
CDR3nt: TGCAGTGCTAGAGCTAAGACTGGAACAGATACGCAGTATTTT

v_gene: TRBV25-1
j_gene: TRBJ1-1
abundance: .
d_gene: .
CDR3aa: CASSEGGAWTEAFF
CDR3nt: TGTGCCAGCAGTGAAGGAGGGGCTTGGACTGAAGCTTTCTTT

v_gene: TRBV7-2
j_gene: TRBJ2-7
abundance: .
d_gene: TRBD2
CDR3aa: CASSLGATSGGYEQYF
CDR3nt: TGTGCCAGCAGCTTAGGGGCGACTAGCGGGGGATACGAGCAGTACTTC

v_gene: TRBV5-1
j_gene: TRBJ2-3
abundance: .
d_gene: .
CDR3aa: CASSPGLRTDTQYF
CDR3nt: TGCGCCAGCAGCCCCGGACTTCGCACAGATACGCAGTATTTT

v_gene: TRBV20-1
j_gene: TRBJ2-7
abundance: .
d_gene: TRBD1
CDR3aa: CSARDRNSYEQYF
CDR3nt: TGCAGTGCTAGGGACAGGAACTCCTACGAGCAGTACTTC

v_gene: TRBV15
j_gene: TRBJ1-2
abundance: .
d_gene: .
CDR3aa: CATSRPGGGYTF
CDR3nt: TGTGCCACCAGCAGACCTGGGGGGGGCTACACCTTC

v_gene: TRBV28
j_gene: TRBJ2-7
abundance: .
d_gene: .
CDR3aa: CASSLRLAGNSYEQYF
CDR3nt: TGTGCCAGCAGTTTAAGGTTGGCAGGGAATTCCTACGAGCAGTACTTC

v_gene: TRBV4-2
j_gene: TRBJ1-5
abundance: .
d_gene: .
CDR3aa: CASSQEAESPQHF
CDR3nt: TGTGCCAGCAGCCAAGAGGCGGAATCGCCCCAGCATTTT

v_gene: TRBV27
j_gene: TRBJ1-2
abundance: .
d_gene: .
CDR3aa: CASTADGNYGYTF
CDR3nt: TGTGCCAGCACCGCGGACGGAAACTATGGCTACACCTTC

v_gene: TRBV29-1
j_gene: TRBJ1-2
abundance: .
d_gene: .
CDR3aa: CSVPGLGYGYTF
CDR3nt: TGCAGCGTGCCGGGACTTGGGTATGGCTACACCTTC

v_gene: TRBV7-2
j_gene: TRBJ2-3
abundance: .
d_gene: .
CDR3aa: CASSLGDWGTDTQYF
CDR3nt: TGTGCCAGCAGCTTAGGGGATTGGGGCACAGATACGCAGTATTTT

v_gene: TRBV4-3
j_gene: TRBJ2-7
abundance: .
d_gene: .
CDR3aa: CASSAQGLGYEQYF
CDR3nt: TGCGCCAGCAGCGCGCAGGGCCTGGGCTACGAGCAGTACTTC

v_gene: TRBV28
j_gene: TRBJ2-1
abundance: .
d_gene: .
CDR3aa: CASCHRVEQFF
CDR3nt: TGTGCCAGCTGTCACCGAGTTGAGCAGTTCTTC

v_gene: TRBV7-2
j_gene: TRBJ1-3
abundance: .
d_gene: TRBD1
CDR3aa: CASSAQGNTIYF
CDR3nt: TGTGCCAGCAGCGCACAGGGGAACACCATATATTTT

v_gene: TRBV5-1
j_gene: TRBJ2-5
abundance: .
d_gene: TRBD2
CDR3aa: CASSLTSVQETQYF
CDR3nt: TGCGCCAGCAGCTTGACTAGCGTCCAAGAGACCCAGTACTTC

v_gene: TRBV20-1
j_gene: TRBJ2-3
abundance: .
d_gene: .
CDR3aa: CSASLTRGTSVTQYF
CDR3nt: TGCAGTGCTAGCCTGACTAGAGGGACATCGGTTACGCAGTATTTT

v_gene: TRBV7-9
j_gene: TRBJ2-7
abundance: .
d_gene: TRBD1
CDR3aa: CASSPPTGEEQYF
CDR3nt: TGTGCCAGCAGCCCGCCGACAGGGGAAGAGCAGTACTTC

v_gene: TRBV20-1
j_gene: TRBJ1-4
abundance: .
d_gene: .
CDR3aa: CSAREDWNEKLFF
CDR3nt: TGCAGTGCTAGAGAGGATTGGAATGAAAAACTGTTTTTT

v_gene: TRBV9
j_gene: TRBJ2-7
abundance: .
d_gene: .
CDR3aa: CASSGGHGRGHEQYF
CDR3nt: TGTGCCAGCAGCGGGGGTCATGGCCGAGGTCACGAGCAGTACTTC

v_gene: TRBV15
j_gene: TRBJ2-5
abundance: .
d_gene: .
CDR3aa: CATRTGLGLGAQYF
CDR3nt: TGTGCCACCCGAACGGGTTTGGGACTGGGGGCCCAGTACTTC

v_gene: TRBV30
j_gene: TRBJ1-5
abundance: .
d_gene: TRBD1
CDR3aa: CAWSPGQGSNQPQHF
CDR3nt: TGTGCCTGGAGCCCCGGACAGGGTAGCAATCAGCCCCAGCATTTT

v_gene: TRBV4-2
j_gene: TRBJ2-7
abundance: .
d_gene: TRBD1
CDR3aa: CASSQAGDRGRVEQYF
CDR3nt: TGTGCCAGCAGCCAAGCAGGGGACAGGGGGCGGGTCGAGCAGTACTTC

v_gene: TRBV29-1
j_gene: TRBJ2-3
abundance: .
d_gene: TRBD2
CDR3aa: CSVVVLAGGPGDTQYF
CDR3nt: TGCAGCGTTGTTGTACTAGCGGGGGGCCCTGGAGATACGCAGTATTTT

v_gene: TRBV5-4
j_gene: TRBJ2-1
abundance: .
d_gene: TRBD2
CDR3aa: CASSFVAVPGLAGMDEQFF
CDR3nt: TGTGCCAGCAGCTTTGTTGCTGTACCGGGACTAGCGGGGATGGATGAGCAGTTCTTC

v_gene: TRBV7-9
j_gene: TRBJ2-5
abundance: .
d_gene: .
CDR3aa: CASSLAASNGETQYF
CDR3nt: TGTGCCAGCAGCTTAGCGGCCTCAAATGGAGAGACCCAGTACTTC

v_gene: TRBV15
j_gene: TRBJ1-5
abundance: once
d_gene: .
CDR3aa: CATSRASRLHSNQPQHF
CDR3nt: TGTGCCACCAGCAGAGCTTCCAGACTCCATAGCAATCAGCCCCAGCATTTT

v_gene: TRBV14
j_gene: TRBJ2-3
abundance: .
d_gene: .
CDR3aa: CASSQDRRARTDTQYF
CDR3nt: TGTGCCAGCAGCCAAGATCGGAGGGCCCGCACAGATACGCAGTATTTT

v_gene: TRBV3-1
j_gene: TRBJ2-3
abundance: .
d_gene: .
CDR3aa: CASSPDFSSTDTQYF
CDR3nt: TGTGCCAGCAGTCCGGATTTCTCTAGCACAGATACGCAGTATTTT

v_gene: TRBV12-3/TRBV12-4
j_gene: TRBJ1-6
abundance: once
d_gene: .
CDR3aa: CASSIEASPLHF
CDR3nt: TGTGCCAGCAGTATTGAGGCTTCACCCCTCCACTTT

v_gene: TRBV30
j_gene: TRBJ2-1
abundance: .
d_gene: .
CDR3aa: CAWRQAPGSYNEQFF
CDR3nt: TGTGCCTGGAGACAGGCCCCGGGCTCCTACAATGAGCAGTTCTTC

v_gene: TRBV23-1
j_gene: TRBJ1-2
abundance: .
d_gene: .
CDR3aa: CASGEGRSNYGYTF
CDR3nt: TGCGCCAGCGGAGAGGGGAGATCCAACTATGGCTACACCTTC

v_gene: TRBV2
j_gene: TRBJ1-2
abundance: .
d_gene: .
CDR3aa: CASSEGQLVGGYTF
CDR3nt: TGTGCCAGCAGTGAAGGACAGCTTGTCGGTGGCTACACCTTC

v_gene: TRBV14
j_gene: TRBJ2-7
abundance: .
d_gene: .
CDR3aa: CASSQGSSMDYEQYF
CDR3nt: TGTGCCAGCAGCCAGGGCTCGAGCATGGATTACGAGCAGTACTTC

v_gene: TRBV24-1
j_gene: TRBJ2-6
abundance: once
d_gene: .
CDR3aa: CATSDSGSGANVLTF
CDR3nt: TGTGCCACCAGTGATTCAGGGTCTGGGGCCAACGTCCTGACTTTC